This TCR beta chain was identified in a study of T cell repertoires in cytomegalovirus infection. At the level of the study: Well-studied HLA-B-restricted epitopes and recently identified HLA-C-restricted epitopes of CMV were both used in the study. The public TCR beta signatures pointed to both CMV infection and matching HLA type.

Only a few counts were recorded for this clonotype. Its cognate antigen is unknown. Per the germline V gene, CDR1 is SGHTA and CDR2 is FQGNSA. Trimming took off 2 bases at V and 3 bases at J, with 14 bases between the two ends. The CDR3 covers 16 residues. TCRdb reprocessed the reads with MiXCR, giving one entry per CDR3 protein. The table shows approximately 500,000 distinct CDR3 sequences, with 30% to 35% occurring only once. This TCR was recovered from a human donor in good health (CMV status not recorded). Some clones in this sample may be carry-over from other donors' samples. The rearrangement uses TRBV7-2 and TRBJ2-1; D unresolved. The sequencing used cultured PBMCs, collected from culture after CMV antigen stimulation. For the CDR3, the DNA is TGTGCCAGCAGCTTAAGGATCCCTCTAGACTACAATGAGCAGTTCTTC. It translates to CASSLRIPLDYNEQFF.